This note documents a single T cell receptor beta chain sequence. No antigen is known for it. TCRdb's copy holds only in-frame clones and misses some; the assay was immunoSEQ multiplex PCR. Counted here are tens of thousands of clones, around nine tenths occurring once; the ten biggest clones make up around 0.1%. The naive gate required viable CD3+CD4+ or CD3+CD8+ cells with CCR7+CD45RA+CD45RO-CD95-CD27+CD28+ phenotype. This entry is derived from a study of T cells after posttransplantation cyclophosphamide. Findings and limits, study-wide: Recipient CMV seropositivity and CMV reactivation strongly tracked TRB clonality.

The clonotype originates from a young man in good health and a related stem cell transplant donor. Source material: naive CD4+ T cells sorted from blood.

CDR3 sequence: CATRPGGANTEAFF. In DNA form, the CDR3 reads TGTGCCACCCGCCCGGGAGGAGCGAACACTGAAGCTTTCTTT. This rearrangement joins TRBV15 to TRBJ1-1; D is unclear. V was trimmed by 8 bases and J by 1 base, leaving 14 bases between them. This CDR3 is 14 amino acids long. The germline V gene has CDR1 LNHNV and CDR2 YYDKDF (reference sequence). The variable domain in full, with the rest retrieved from reference TRBV15 and TRBJ1-1, is DAMVIQNPRYQVTQFGKPVTLSCSQTLNHNVMYWYQQKSSQAPKLLFHYYDKDFNNEADTPDNFQSRRPNTSFCFLDIRSPGLGDTAMYLCATRPGGANTEAFFGQGTRLTVV.